This T cell receptor beta chain came from a study of T cells in Graves' hyperthyroidism and ophthalmopathy. Trimming took off 5 bases at V and 5 bases at J, with 9 bases between the two ends. From germline, CDR1 is LNHDA and CDR2 SQIVND (reference sequence). The CDR3 consists of 13 residues. Uncontrolled infections, other autoimmune diseases, pregnancy or lactation led to exclusion of patients. Thyroid ultrasound, orbital computed tomography, clinical symptoms, and serum thyroxine and TRAb underpinned diagnoses. Amplified TCR beta CDR3 regions derived from RNA transcripts. First-round RT-PCR of the TCR CDR3 relied on the HTBI primer set. TCRdb passed the multiplex PCR reads through MiXCR, listing each CDR3 protein once. The sample records some 490,000 distinct CDR3 sequences, roughly 23% being singletons. This clonotype was detected only a few times.

V and J are TRBV19 and TRBJ2-2, with D possibly being TRBD2 (5 bases). The TCR was taken from a woman aged 65 to 85 with Graves' ophthalmopathy. Sequencing was performed on blood. For the CDR3, the DNA is TGTGCCAGTAGTGTACTAGGAACCGGGGAGCTGTTTTTT. This translates into CASSVLGTGELFF.